The entry below gives a single TCR beta chain sequence along with its context. J was trimmed by 4 bases and V by 0 bases; bases with no gene match: 7. Germline CDR1 and CDR2: LGHNA and YSLEER. The length of the CDR3 is 16 residues. These data originate in a study of blood T cell repertoires in COVID-19. Authors' methods: It was from reference gene primer amplification that nucleated cell counts were estimated. Sequencing used immunoSEQ multiplex PCR; TCRdb keeps in-frame clones, though not all of them. V, J and clone size were drawn from that table, and D and trimming were deduced from the DNA. The repertoire has under 500,000 clones, approximately 90% of them found once; the top ten carry approximately 2%. Cohort allocation depended upon clinical history that participants reported.

The sample taken for sequencing was PBMCs or T cells enriched from blood (not recorded which). The TCR originated in a woman between 18 and 30 years old with acute COVID-19. The genes are TRBV4-3 and TRBJ1-2, with 8 bases aligning to TRBD1. The CDR3: CASSQERNRGSYGYTF. The DNA for the CDR3 is TGCGCCAGCAGCCAAGAACGGAACAGGGGGTCCTATGGCTACACCTTC.